Shown below are 5 T cell receptor beta chains from a single sample sequenced in a study of CD8 T cells in Susac syndrome (dated 2019 in TCRdb). The library was prepared using the immunoSEQ multiplex PCR assay. RNA was extracted with the RNeasy kit and roughly 0.45 to 1 ug was reverse transcribed using random hexamers. TCRdb passed the public sequencing reads through fastp at Q25 and MiXCR, retaining productive beta sequences. A single entry per CDR3 protein holds the most common genes and DNA from its merged rows. The sample contains around 100,000 distinct CDR3 sequences, approximately 95% of them found a single time. The ten largest clones add up to 0.3% of the sample. The sequencing input was CD8+ T cells from PBMCs. The receptors were gathered from a human donor with Susac syndrome.

This chain uses TRBV7-2 with TRBJ2-5; D uncertain. This CDR3 comprises 14 residues. Germline V gene lookup returns CDR1 SGHTA and CDR2 FQGNSA. With 3 bases removed from V and 5 bases from J, the gap between germline ends came to 13 bases. CDR3 protein: CASSLGRDRETQYF. The CDR3 DNA sequence: TGTGCCAGCAGCTTGGGTAGAGATAGGGAGACCCAGTACTTC.

The rearrangement joins TRBV25-1 to TRBJ2-7; no clear D. Trimming cost V 6 bases and J 3 bases, with 12 bases left between them. CDR3 length equals 13 residues. The germline CDR1 and CDR2 sequences are MGHDK and SYGVNS. The CDR3 sequence: CASRADPLYEQYF. CDR3 coding DNA: TGTGCCAGCAGGGCAGACCCTCTCTACGAGCAGTACTTC.

The gene calls are TRBV5-1 and TRBJ2-5; TRBD2 matches 10 bases. Germline loops: CDR1 SGHRS, CDR2 YFSETQ. The CDR3 contains 15 residues. Unmatched junction bases numbered 5, after V lost 1 base and J lost 5 bases. The CDR3 spells CASSLLAGEWETQYF. CDR3 sequence (DNA): TGCGCCAGCAGCTTGCTAGCGGGAGAATGGGAGACCCAGTACTTC.

The chain carries TRBV4-1 and TRBJ1-5; TRBD1 agrees at 8 bases. Germline values: CDR1 MGHRA, CDR2 YSYEKL. V lost 3 bases, J lost 0 bases, and 28 bases stayed unmatched. The CDR3 spans 24 residues. CDR3 amino acids: CASSHKDLTGDLQNPSYSNQPQHF. As DNA, the CDR3 is TGCGCCAGCAGCCACAAGGACCTGACAGGGGATCTTCAGAACCCGTCTTATAGCAATCAGCCCCAGCATTTT.

The genes are TRBV5-1 and TRBJ2-5; a possible D gene is TRBD2 (5 bases). CDR3 length: 14 amino acids. CDR1 SGHRS and CDR2 YFSETQ come from the germline V gene. V was cut by 0 bases and J by 1 base, with 7 bases left in between. The CDR3 DNA reads TGCGCCAGCAGCTTGGGGACTTCCCAAGAGACCCAGTACTTC. Translated: CASSLGTSQETQYF.